This TCR beta chain was sequenced for a study of blood T cell repertoires in COVID-19. The CDR3 length is 12 residues. The trim removed 7 bases at V and 3 bases at J, leaving 1 base unmatched. CDR1 is WSHSY and CDR2 is SAAADI in the germline V gene. A single count supports this clone. Source study methods: Quantification of nucleated cells was approximated via reference gene primer amplification. Sequencing was performed with immunoSEQ multiplex PCR; in TCRdb, only in-frame clones are kept and a portion is missing. The V and J calls and clone size come from that table; D and trimming were worked out from the DNA. The sample includes 250,000 to 350,000 clones, 70% to 90% of them seen just once.

The chain combines TRBV10-2 with TRBJ2-7; TRBD1 agrees at 9 bases. The source material was peripheral blood. The TCR was taken from a woman in her seventies with COVID-19, enrolled during active disease. CDR3 DNA: TGCGCCAGCACGACAGGGGGCTACGAGCAGTACTTC. Residues: CASTTGGYEQYF.